What follows are 4 T cell receptor beta chains derived from one specimen sequenced in a study of neurological immune-mediated disorders (dated by TCRdb to about 2019). Taken with the paper, the label for time point translates to: longitudinal time-point 1 (baseline). Libraries were made using 5' RACE. The sequencing machine was an Illumina HiSeq 2500. TCRdb reworked the public reads: Q25 trimming with fastp, MiXCR clone assembly, productive beta chains retained. Every CDR3 protein is listed once, alongside the most common genes and DNA of its rows. The sample includes over 55,000 distinct CDR3 sequences, with roughly 10% observed a single time. Clones ranked in the top ten supply 6.5% to 8.5% of the sample. The sample taken for sequencing was PBMCs. Receptors were obtained from a male donor with HTLV-1-associated myelopathy (HAM/TSP).

In its sample, this clonotype was seen many times. The chain employs TRBV2 and TRBJ1-2; D not resolved. There are 13 residues in the CDR3. Germline V gene data show CDR1 as SNHLY and CDR2 as FYNNEI. Trimming removed 4 bases from V and 7 bases from J, with 13 bases in between. The CDR3 protein is CASSGIGPGGYTF. CDR3 DNA sequence: TGTGCCAGCAGTGGGATTGGACCAGGTGGCTACACCTTC.

This clonotype has at least ten counts. The chain uses TRBV5-1 and TRBJ2-7; D remains unclear. This CDR3 comprises 13 residues. Per germline, CDR1 SGHRS and CDR2 YFSETQ. V was pared by 0 bases and J by 3 bases, with 7 bases between. The CDR3: CASSLDRYYEQYF. Here the CDR3 DNA reads TGCGCCAGCAGCTTGGACCGGTACTACGAGCAGTACTTC.

Many counts were recorded for this clonotype. This chain joins TRBV4-3 and TRBJ2-7, with D possibly being TRBD1 or TRBD2 (5 bases each). Trimming pared 1 base from V and 1 base from J, leaving 17 bases between. CDR1 is LGHNA, CDR2 YSLEER, per germline. The CDR3 extends over 17 amino acids. CDR3 in DNA: TGCGCCAGCAGCCAAGTGGCCGGCTCTGGGGGATCCTACGAGCAGTACTTC. Encoded protein: CASSQVAGSGGSYEQYF.

This clonotype was found many times. V is TRBV7-3 and J is TRBJ1-1; 7 bases line up with TRBD1. The germline gives CDR1 SGHTA, CDR2 FQGTGA. The CDR3 sequence is 14 residues long. With 5 bases clipped from V and 0 bases from J, the junction kept 3 bases outside the gene matches. This CDR3 is CASSPGQMNTEAFF. CDR3 nucleotide sequence: TGTGCCAGCAGCCCGGGACAGATGAACACTGAAGCTTTCTTT. The variable domain in full, completed from reference TRBV7-3 and TRBJ1-1, reads GAGVSQTPSNKVTEKGKYVELRCDPISGHTALYWYRQSLGQGPEFLIYFQGTGAADDSGLPNDRFFAVRPEGSVSTLKIQRTERGDSAVYLCASSPGQMNTEAFFGQGTRLTVV.